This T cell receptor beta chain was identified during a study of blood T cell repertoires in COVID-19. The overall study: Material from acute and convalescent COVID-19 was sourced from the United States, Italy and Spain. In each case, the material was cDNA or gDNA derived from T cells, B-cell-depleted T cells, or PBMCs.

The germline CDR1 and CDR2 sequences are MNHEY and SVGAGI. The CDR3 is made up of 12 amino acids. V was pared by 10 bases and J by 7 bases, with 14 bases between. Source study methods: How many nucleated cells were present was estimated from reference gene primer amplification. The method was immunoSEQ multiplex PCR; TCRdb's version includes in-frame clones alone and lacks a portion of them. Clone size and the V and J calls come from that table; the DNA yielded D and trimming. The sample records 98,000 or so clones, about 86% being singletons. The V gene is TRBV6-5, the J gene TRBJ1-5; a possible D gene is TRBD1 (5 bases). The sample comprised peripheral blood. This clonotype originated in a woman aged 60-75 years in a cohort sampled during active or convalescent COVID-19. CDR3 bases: TGTGCCACAACCAGGGAGGGCCAGCCCCAGCATTTT. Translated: CATTREGQPQHF.